One and the same sample provided the 7 T cell receptor beta chains below, sequenced in a study of T cell changes during pregnancy in multiple sclerosis. Data came from immunoSEQ multiplex PCR; TCRdb stores just in-frame clones and leaves some out. Seen here are about 42,000 clones, about 85% observed once, and the top ten hold approximately 1%. The sequences come from CD4+ T cells from peripheral blood mononuclear cells, collected after pregnancy. Source of these receptors: a female donor with multiple sclerosis, enrolled in a pregnancy study.

A single count supports this clone. V gene TRBV7-9 combines with J gene TRBJ2-7; possibly TRBD1 for D (7 bases). The CDR3 has 14 amino acids. V lost 2 bases, J lost 0 bases, and 8 bases lay in between. Germline V gene data show CDR1 as SEHNR and CDR2 as FQNEAQ (reference sequence). The CDR3, as DNA: TGTGCCAGCAGCTTACAGGGGGGCTCCTACGAGCAGTACTTC. Translating gives CASSLQGGSYEQYF.

V gene TRBV9 combines with J gene TRBJ2-3; D is unclear. The CDR3 length is 15 residues. Germline loops: CDR1 SGDLS, CDR2 YYNGEE. The ends were cut back, 4 bases at V and 1 base at J, with 13 bases in the middle. The DNA for the CDR3 is TGTGCCAGCAGCATGTCTGGAGATGGCACAGATACGCAGTATTTT. It yields the protein CASSMSGDGTDTQYF.

This clone was detected once. J is TRBJ2-5 and V is TRBV19, with TRBD2 identical over 14 bases. V lost 5 bases and J lost 4; bases outside the gene matches: 12. CDR1 is LNHDA, CDR2 SQIVND, per germline (reference sequence). The length of the CDR3 is 18 residues. This chain's CDR3 is CASSHRLAGGLRGETQYF. The CDR3 nucleotides read TGTGCCAGTAGTCATCGACTAGCGGGGGGGCTAAGGGGAGAGACCCAGTACTTC.

This clone was seen only once. The chain carries TRBV19 and TRBJ2-1; the D gene is possibly TRBD1 (6 bases). The length of the CDR3 is 14 residues. V lost 5 bases, J lost 7 bases, and 15 bases lay in between. From germline, CDR1 is LNHDA and CDR2 SQIVND (reference sequence). The CDR3 bases are TGTGCCAGTAGTCAGGGGTCAGCAGGGAATGAGCAGTTCTTC. Encoded protein: CASSQGSAGNEQFF.

This chain links TRBV19 with TRBJ2-7; 7 bases match TRBD1. The V segment lost 6 bases and the J segment 6 bases; nucleotides outside the gene matches: 11. The germline V gene encodes CDR1 LNHDA and CDR2 SQIVND (reference sequence). This CDR3 has 14 amino acids. The CDR3 region has the DNA TGTGCCAGTAGCAATCACAGGGGTTCGGGCGAGCAGTACTTC. Its protein product is CASSNHRGSGEQYF.

V gene TRBV4-1 combines with J gene TRBJ2-5, with 8 bases lining up with TRBD1. CDR1 MGHRA and CDR2 YSYEKL come from the germline V gene. V lost 0 bases and J lost 4; bases outside the gene matches: 7. This CDR3 contains 16 residues. The CDR3 region is CASSQDRGRGPETQYF. The CDR3 coding sequence is TGCGCCAGCAGCCAAGATAGGGGCAGGGGGCCAGAGACCCAGTACTTC.

This clone is a singleton in its sample. The chain couples TRBV28 to TRBJ2-3, with 9 bases matching TRBD2. V shed 5 bases, J shed 2 bases, and the junction held 11 bases outside the gene matches. The germline V gene has CDR1 MDHEN and CDR2 SYDVKM. The CDR3 length is 17 residues. CDR3 loop: CASSPPGGGGATDTQYF. For the CDR3, the DNA is TGTGCCAGCAGTCCCCCCGGCGGCGGGGGGGCCACAGATACGCAGTATTTT.